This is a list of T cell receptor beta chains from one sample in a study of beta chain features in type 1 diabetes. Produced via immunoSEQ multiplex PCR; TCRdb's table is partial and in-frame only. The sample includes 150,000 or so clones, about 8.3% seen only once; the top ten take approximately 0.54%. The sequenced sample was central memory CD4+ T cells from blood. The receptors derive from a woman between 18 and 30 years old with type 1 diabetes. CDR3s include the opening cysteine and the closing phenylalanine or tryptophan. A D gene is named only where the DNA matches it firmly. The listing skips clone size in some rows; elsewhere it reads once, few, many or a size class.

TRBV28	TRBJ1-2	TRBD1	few	CASSPALGGNGYTF	TGTGCCAGCAGTCCTGCCCTAGGGGGCAATGGCTACACCTTC
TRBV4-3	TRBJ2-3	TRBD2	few	CASSQDMGGRADTQYF	TGCGCCAGCAGCCAAGATATGGGGGGGAGGGCAGATACGCAGTATTTT
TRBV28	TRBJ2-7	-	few	CASSSVGGGRPYEQYF	TGTGCCAGCAGTTCCGTTGGGGGGGGGCGTCCATACGAGCAGTACTTC
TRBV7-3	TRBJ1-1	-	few	CASSTGGVAEAFF	TGTGCCAGCAGCACCGGGGGGGTGGCTGAAGCTTTCTTT
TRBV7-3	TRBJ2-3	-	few	CASSLAGIADTQYF	TGTGCCAGCAGCTTAGCAGGGATCGCAGATACGCAGTATTTT
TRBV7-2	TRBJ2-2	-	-	CASRSGTSTGELFF	TGTGCCAGCCGCTCCGGGACATCGACCGGGGAGCTGTTTTTT
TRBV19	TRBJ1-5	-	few	CASSTTGTRQPQHF	TGTGCCAGTAGTACCACAGGGACGCGTCAGCCCCAGCATTTT
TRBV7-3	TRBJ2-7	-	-	CASSLEGPYEQYF	TGTGCCAGCAGCTTGGAGGGCCCCTACGAGCAGTACTTC
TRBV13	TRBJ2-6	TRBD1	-	CASSLRQGSGANVLTF	TGTGCCAGCAGCTTGAGACAGGGTTCTGGGGCCAACGTCCTGACTTTC
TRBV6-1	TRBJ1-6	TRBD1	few	CAGGQGAYNSPLHF	TGTGCCGGCGGACAGGGCGCCTATAATTCACCCCTCCACTTT
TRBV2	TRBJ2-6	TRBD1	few	CASSKLDRFGANVLTF	TGTGCCAGCAGTAAGTTGGACAGGTTTGGGGCCAACGTCCTGACTTTC
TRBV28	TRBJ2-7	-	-	CASSFSVTIDSGEQYF	TGTGCCAGCAGTTTCTCAGTAACCATCGATTCAGGGGAGCAGTACTTC
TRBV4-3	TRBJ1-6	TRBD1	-	CASSLWDSYNSPLHF	TGCGCCAGCAGCCTCTGGGACAGTTATAATTCACCCCTCCACTTT
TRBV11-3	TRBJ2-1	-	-	CASTNLSTEQFF	TGTGCCAGCACCAATTTGAGCACTGAGCAGTTCTTC
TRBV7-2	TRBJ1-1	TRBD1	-	CASSVQGGTEAFF	TGTGCCAGCAGCGTTCAGGGGGGCACTGAAGCTTTCTTT
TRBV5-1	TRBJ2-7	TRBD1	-	CASGQGYEQYF	TGCGCCAGCGGACAGGGATACGAGCAGTACTTC
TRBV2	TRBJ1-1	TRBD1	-	CASRTGTVNTEAFF	TGTGCCAGCAGAACCGGGACAGTCAACACTGAAGCTTTCTTT
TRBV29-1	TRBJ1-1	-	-	CSAQREGGTEAFF	TGCAGCGCCCAGAGGGAGGGAGGCACTGAAGCTTTCTTT
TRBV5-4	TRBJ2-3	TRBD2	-	CASSPEGLAGVGTQYF	TGTGCCAGCAGCCCGGAGGGGCTAGCGGGAGTAGGTACGCAGTATTTT
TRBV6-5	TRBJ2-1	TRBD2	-	CASSGGAGAGREQFF	TGTGCCAGCAGTGGCGGAGCGGGGGCTGGCCGTGAGCAGTTCTTC
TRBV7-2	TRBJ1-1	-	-	CASSEQVKAFF	TGTGCCAGCAGCGAACAGGTTAAAGCTTTCTTT
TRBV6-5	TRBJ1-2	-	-	CAVHSPTENYGYTF	TGTGCCGTCCACAGCCCGACAGAGAACTATGGCTACACCTTC
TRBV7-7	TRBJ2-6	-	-	CASSFGGANVLTF	TGTGCCAGCAGCTTTGGCGGGGCCAACGTCCTGACTTTC
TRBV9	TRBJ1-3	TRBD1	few	CASSVLARTGKLPDTIYF	TGTGCCAGCAGCGTATTGGCTCGGACAGGTAAACTACCAGACACCATATATTTT
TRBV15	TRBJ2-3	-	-	CATSREVWGVGTDTQYF	TGTGCCACCAGCAGAGAAGTATGGGGGGTAGGCACAGATACGCAGTATTTT
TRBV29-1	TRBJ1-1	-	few	CSVLWLNTEAFF	TGCAGCGTTCTATGGTTGAACACTGAAGCTTTCTTT
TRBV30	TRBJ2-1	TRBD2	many	CALTSGQTYNEQFF	TGTGCCTTGACTAGCGGACAGACCTACAATGAGCAGTTCTTC
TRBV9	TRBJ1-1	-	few	CASSPRKRGGEAFF	TGTGCCAGCAGCCCTAGGAAACGGGGAGGTGAAGCTTTCTTT
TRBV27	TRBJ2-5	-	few	CASRSSPGTQYF	TGTGCCAGCAGATCCTCCCCGGGGACCCAGTACTTC
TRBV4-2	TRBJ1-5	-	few	CASAPGNGTRMAQHF	TGTGCCAGCGCCCCCGGGAACGGGACAAGGATGGCCCAGCATTTT
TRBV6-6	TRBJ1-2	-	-	CASSYDSNNYGYTF	TGTGCCAGCAGTTACGACAGTAATAACTATGGCTACACCTTC
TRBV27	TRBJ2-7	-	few	CASSFSGPYEQYF	TGTGCCAGCAGTTTTAGCGGCCCCTACGAGCAGTACTTC
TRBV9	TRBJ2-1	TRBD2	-	CASSVSSGDHFYNEQFF	TGTGCCAGCAGCGTATCTAGCGGGGACCACTTTTACAATGAGCAGTTCTTC
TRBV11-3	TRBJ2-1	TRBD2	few	CASSLRGVNEQFF	TGTGCCAGCAGCTTGCGGGGGGTCAATGAGCAGTTCTTC
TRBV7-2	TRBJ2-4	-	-	CASSLGLAKNIQYF	TGTGCCAGCAGCTTGGGCCTAGCCAAAAACATTCAGTACTTC
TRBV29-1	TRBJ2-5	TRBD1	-	CSVGDRGAWKTQYF	TGCAGCGTGGGTGACAGGGGAGCTTGGAAGACCCAGTACTTC
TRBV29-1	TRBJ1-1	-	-	CSVGRGGNTEAFF	TGCAGCGTCGGAAGGGGGGGGAACACTGAAGCTTTCTTT
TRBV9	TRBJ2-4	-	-	CASSVAAGRWDIQYF	TGTGCCAGCAGCGTAGCGGCGGGGCGGTGGGACATTCAGTACTTC
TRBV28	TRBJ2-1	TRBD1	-	CASSPWDRGFYNEQFF	TGTGCCAGCAGTCCGTGGGACAGGGGTTTTTACAATGAGCAGTTCTTC
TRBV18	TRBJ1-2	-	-	CASSPTGSGYTF	TGTGCCAGCTCACCCACAGGGAGTGGCTACACCTTC
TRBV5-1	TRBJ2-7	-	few	CASRYGGAYEQYF	TGCGCCAGCAGATACGGGGGAGCCTACGAGCAGTACTTC
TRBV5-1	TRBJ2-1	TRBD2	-	CASSLPSGADDEQFF	TGCGCCAGCAGCTTACCTAGCGGCGCTGACGATGAGCAGTTCTTC
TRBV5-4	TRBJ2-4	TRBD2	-	CASSLRLAGAGDIQYF	TGTGCCAGCAGCCTCAGACTAGCGGGGGCTGGGGACATTCAGTACTTC